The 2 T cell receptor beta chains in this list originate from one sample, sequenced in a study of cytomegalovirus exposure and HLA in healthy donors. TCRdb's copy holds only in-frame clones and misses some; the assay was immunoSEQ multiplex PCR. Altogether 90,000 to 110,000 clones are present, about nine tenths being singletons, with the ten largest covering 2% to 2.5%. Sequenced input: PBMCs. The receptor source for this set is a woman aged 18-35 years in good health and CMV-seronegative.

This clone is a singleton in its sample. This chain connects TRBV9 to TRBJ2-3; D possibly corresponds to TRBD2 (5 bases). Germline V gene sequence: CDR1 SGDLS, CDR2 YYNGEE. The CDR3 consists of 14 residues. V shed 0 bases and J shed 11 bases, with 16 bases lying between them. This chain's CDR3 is CASSVDERPLRQYF. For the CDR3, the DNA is TGTGCCAGCAGCGTAGATGAGCGGCCGCTTAGGCAGTATTTT.

The DNA of the CDR3 is TGTGCCACCAGCAGAGATCAGGGGGCGGCTAATGAAAAACTGTTTTTT. Amino acid sequence: CATSRDQGAANEKLFF. This sequence joins TRBV15 and TRBJ1-4, with 8 bases identical to TRBD1. The trim removed 0 bases at V and 3 bases at J, leaving 3 bases unmatched. This CDR3 is built from 16 residues. Germline V gene data show CDR1 as LNHNV and CDR2 as YYDKDF (reference sequence). The full variable domain, its missing parts supplied by reference TRBV15 and TRBJ1-4, is DAMVIQNPRYQVTQFGKPVTLSCSQTLNHNVMYWYQQKSSQAPKLLFHYYDKDFNNEADTPDNFQSRRPNTSFCFLDIRSPGLGDTAMYLCATSRDQGAANEKLFFGSGTQLSVL.